This T cell receptor beta chain comes out of a study of CD8+ T cells in alopecia areata. Collection of lesional scalp punch biopsies and peripheral blood was performed in alopecia areata patients. The CDR3 totals 11 residues. The germline V gene encodes CDR1 GTSNPN and CDR2 SVGIG (reference sequence). V was cut by 5 bases and J by 2 bases, with 5 bases left in between. RNA extraction and reverse transcription yielded cDNA as sequencing template. TCRdb's copy holds only in-frame clones and misses some; the assay was immunoSEQ multiplex PCR. Of 140,000 to 150,000 clones listed, about 60% were seen once; the top ten hold roughly 6.7%.

The genes are TRBV30 and TRBJ2-3; no reliable D call. The source material was CD4+ T cells sorted from blood, sampled at week 0. This receptor was taken from a human donor with alopecia areata. CDR3 protein: CAWDHTDTQYF. CDR3 bases: TGTGCCTGGGACCACACAGATACGCAGTATTTT.